This passage covers 5 T cell receptor beta chains from one sample sequenced in a study of CD4 T cells in relation to SARS-CoV-2 and coronaviruses. The antigens these receptors bind are not known. The data were produced by immunoSEQ multiplex PCR, yet TCRdb's version contains in-frame clones alone and is incomplete. The sample includes 15,000 to 20,000 clones, around 78% of them seen just once. Before the COVID-19 pandemic, during about 2010-2019, CD4+ T cells were taken from unexposed donors. After approximately 10 days of culture, CD4+ T cells were isolated. Sample: CD4+ T cells from PBMCs, cultured in vitro. The receptors derive from a human donor in good health.

The rearrangement joins TRBV29-1 to TRBJ1-2; unclear D gene. V gave up 5 bases and J gave up 8 bases, with 12 bases separating them. The CDR3 totals 11 residues. Per the germline V gene, CDR1 is SQVTM and CDR2 is ANQGSEA. The CDR3: CSVSTPGGYTF. The CDR3 DNA reads as TGCAGCGTTTCCACACCAGGAGGCTACACCTTC.

This clone was detected once. The chain is built from TRBV15 and TRBJ1-3; tentatively, D is TRBD1 (6 bases). Germline lookup yields CDR1 LNHNV and CDR2 YYDKDF (reference sequence). There are 16 residues in the CDR3. The V gene lost 0 bases and the J gene lost 0 bases, with 9 bases spanning the gap. CDR3 in amino acids: CATSRETGFSGNTIYF. The CDR3 region has the DNA TGTGCCACCAGCAGAGAAACAGGGTTCTCTGGAAACACCATATATTTT.

This clone was seen only once. V gene TRBV27 combines with J gene TRBJ2-7; TRBD1 is a possible D gene (5 bases). Germline V gene data show CDR1 as MNHEY and CDR2 as SMNVEV (reference sequence). The CDR3 length is 16 residues. Trimming removed 2 bases from V and 3 bases from J, with 17 bases in between. CDR3: CASSLGDSNRRYEQYF. The CDR3 DNA follows: TGTGCCAGCAGTTTAGGCGACAGCAACAGACGCTACGAGCAGTACTTC.

The CDR3 DNA is TGCGCCAGCAGCCTACAGGGGCGGTTGAGGACTAATGAAAAACTGTTTTTT. It translates to CASSLQGRLRTNEKLFF. This chain uses TRBV4-1 with TRBJ1-4, with 7 nucleotides matching TRBD1. Germline V lookup: CDR1 MGHRA, CDR2 YSYEKL. With 4 bases clipped from V and 2 bases from J, the junction kept 10 bases outside the gene matches. The CDR3 has 17 amino acids.

The chain carries TRBV5-1 and TRBJ2-7, with 12 bases that match TRBD2. CDR1 and CDR2 from the germline V gene are SGHRS and YFSETQ. The CDR3 extends over 16 amino acids. Trimming at V came to 4 bases and at J to 4 bases, leaving 9 bases not matched to a gene. This CDR3 is CASSVNLAGGLYEQYF. The CDR3 region has the DNA TGCGCCAGCAGCGTAAATCTAGCGGGAGGGCTGTACGAGCAGTACTTC. The whole variable domain, filled in from reference TRBV5-1 and TRBJ2-7, reads KAGVTQTPRYLIKTRGQQVTLSCSPISGHRSVSWYQQTPGQGLQFLFEYFSETQRNKGNFPGRFSGRQFSNSRSEMNVSTLELGDSALYLCASSVNLAGGLYEQYFGPGTRLTVT.